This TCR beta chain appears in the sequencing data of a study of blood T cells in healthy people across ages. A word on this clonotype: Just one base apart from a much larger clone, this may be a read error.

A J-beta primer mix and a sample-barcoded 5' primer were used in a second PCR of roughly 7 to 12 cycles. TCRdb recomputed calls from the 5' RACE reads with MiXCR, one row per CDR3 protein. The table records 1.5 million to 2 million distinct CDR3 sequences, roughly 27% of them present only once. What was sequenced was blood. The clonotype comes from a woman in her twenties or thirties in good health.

DNA of the CDR3: TGTGCCATCAGGGGAAAGGCGGGAGAAAACGAGCAGTACTTC. It specifies CAIRGKAGENEQYF. The rearrangement links TRBV10-3 to TRBJ2-7, with 7 bases fitting TRBD2. CDR1 is ENHRY, CDR2 SYGVKD, per germline. CDR3 length: 14 residues. V dropped 6 bases and J dropped 5; count of bases not matched to a gene: 10.